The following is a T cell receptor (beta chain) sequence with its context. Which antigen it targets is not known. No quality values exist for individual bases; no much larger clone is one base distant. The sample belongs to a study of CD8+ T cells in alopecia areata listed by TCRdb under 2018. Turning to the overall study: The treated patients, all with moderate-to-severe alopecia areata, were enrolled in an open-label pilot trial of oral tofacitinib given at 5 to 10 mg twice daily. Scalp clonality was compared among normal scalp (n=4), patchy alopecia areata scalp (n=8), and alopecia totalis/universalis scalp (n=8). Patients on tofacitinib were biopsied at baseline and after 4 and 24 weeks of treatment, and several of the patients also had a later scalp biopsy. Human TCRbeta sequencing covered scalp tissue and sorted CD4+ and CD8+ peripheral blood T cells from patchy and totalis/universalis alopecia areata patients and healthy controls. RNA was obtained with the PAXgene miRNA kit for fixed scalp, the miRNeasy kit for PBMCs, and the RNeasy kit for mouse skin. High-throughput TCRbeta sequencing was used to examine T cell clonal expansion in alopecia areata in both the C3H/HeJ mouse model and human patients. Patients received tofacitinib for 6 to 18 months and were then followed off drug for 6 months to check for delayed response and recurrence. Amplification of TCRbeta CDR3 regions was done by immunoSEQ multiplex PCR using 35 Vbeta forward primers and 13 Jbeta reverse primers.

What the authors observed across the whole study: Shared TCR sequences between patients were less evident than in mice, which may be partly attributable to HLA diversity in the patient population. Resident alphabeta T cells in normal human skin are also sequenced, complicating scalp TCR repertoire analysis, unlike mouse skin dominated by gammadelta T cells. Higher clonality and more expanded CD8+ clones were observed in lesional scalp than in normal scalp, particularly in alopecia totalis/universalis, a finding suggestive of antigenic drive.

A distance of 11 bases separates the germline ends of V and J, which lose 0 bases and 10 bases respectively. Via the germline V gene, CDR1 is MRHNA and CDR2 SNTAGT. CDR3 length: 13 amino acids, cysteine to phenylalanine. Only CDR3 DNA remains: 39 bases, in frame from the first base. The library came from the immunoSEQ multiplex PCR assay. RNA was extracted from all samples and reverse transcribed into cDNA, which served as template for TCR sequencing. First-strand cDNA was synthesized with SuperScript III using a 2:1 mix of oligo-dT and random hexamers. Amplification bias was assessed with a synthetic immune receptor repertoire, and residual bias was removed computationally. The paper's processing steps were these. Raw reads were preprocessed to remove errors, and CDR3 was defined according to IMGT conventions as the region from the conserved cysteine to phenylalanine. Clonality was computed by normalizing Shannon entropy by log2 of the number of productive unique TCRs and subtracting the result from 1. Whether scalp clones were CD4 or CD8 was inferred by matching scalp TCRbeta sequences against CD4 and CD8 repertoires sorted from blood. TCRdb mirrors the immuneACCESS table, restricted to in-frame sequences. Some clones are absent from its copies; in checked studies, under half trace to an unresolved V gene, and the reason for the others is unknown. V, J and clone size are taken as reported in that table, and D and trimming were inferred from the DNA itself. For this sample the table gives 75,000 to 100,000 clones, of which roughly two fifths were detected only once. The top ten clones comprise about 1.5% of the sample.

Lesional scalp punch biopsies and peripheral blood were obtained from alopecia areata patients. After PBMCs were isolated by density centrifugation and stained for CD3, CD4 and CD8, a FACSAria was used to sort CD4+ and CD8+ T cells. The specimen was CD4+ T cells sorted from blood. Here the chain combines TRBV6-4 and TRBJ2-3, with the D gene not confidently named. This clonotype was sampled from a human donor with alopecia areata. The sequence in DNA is TGTGCCAGCAGTGACTCGATCTCGGATGCGCAGTATTTT. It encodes CASSDSISDAQYF.